A single sample gave rise to the 22 T cell receptor beta chains below, sequenced in a study of CD8+CD57+ T cells in acquired aplastic anemia (dated by TCRdb to 2017 to 2018). Flow cytometry had shown CD8+CD57+ cell expansion in the patients selected for sequencing. The sequencing machine was an Illumina HiSeq 2000. Genomic DNA was used as template for profiling of TCR beta VDJ combinations and CDR3 sequences. TCRdb handled the public reads itself, with Q25 trimming in fastp and clone calling in MiXCR, and kept productive beta chains. Duplicate CDR3 protein sequences are folded into a single record with the most common DNA and genes. This sample is represented by about 270,000 distinct CDR3 sequences; 70% to 85% of them were singletons. In total, the top ten clones hold 40% to 55% of the sample. The specimen sequenced was sorted CD4+, CD8+, or CD8+CD57+ T cells (not recorded which) from PBMCs. These receptor sequences come from a human donor with aplastic anemia.

For this clonotype: Without the conserved terminal phenylalanine or tryptophan, this CDR3 likely stems from a read error. The chain joins TRBV7-8 to TRBJ2-4; D may be TRBD2 (5 bases). Trimming took 8 bases from V and 12 from J, leaving 17 bases between them. Germline values: CDR1 SGHVS, CDR2 FQNEAQ. CDR3 length equals 12 residues. The CDR3, as DNA: TGTGCCAGCGGAGTAGCTGGAGGCACTCAGTACTTG. Protein product: CASGVAGGTQYL.

The rearrangement joins TRBV7-2 to TRBJ1-1; weak D call: TRBD1 (6 bases). V gave up 4 bases and J gave up 14 bases, with 26 bases separating them. Germline lookup yields CDR1 SGHTA and CDR2 FQGNSA. CDR3 size: 15 residues. The CDR3: CASSWEQGSNYGDFF. CDR3 sequence (DNA): TGTGCCAGCAGCTGGGAACAGGGCTCAAACTATGGCGACTTCTTT. The variable domain in full, with the rest retrieved from reference TRBV7-2 and TRBJ1-1, is GAGVSQSPSNKVTEKGKDVELRCDPISGHTALYWYRQSLGQGLEFLIYFQGNSAPDKSGLPSDRFSAERTGGSVSTLTIQRTQQEDSAVYLCASSWEQGSNYGDFFGQGTRLTVV.

Turning to this clonotype: No conserved phenylalanine or tryptophan is present at the end of the CDR3, so a read error is the likely explanation. The DNA is left out, because the CDR3 cannot be placed on it with certainty; the CDR3 is given as TCRdb lists it. J is TRBJ2-5 and V is TRBV7-9; the table gives TRBD2 as D, unverified against the DNA. Per germline, CDR1 SEHNR and CDR2 FQNEAQ (reference sequence). The CDR3 adds up to 12 amino acids, both ends counted. The CDR3 is CASSVVASGGYV.

The chain recombines TRBV29-1 with TRBJ1-4; 8 bases map to TRBD1. The CDR3 totals 13 residues. The V gene's germline CDR1 is SQVTM and CDR2 ANQGSEA. V lost 5 bases, J lost 7 bases, and 6 bases stayed unmatched. Here the CDR3 reads CSVMTGVREKLFF. CDR3 bases: TGCAGCGTTATGACAGGGGTCCGTGAAAAACTGTTTTTT.

For this clonotype: The CDR3 ends on some other residue instead of the conserved phenylalanine or tryptophan, so this is likely a read error. The limits of the CDR3 on the DNA are not certain, so only TCRdb's listed CDR3 is given. This chain joins TRBV7-9 and TRBJ2-3; the table's TRBD1 call for D was not verified on the DNA. Germline-derived CDR1 and CDR2 are SEHNR and FQNEAQ (reference sequence). The CDR3 has 13 residues if both end residues are counted. CDR3 loop: CASRDGAGDLLFV.

The count of this clonotype is one. The CDR3 sequence: CASSEDYSNQREHF. The CDR3 DNA sequence: TGTGCCAGCAGTGAAGATTATAGCAATCAGCGCGAGCATTTT. The chain links TRBV7-9 to TRBJ1-5; D ambiguous. The germline gives CDR1 SEHNR, CDR2 FQNEAQ (reference sequence). This CDR3 has 14 amino acids. The V end was cut by 6 bases, the J end by 14 bases, with 23 bases between.

Regarding this clonotype: A read error may produce the germline difference seen at one junction end. V is TRBV7-9 and J is TRBJ2-3, with D perhaps TRBD1 (6 bases). The CDR3 covers 14 residues. In germline, CDR1 is SEHNR, CDR2 FQNEAQ (reference sequence). The CDR3 loop is CASSLGGGLDSEQF. CDR3 in DNA: TGTGCCAGCAGCTTAGGAGGGGGTCTGGATTCCGAGCAGTTT.

The V and J genes are TRBV7-2 and TRBJ1-1; 8 positions match TRBD1. CDR3 length: 15 residues. Germline assignment: CDR1 SGHTA and CDR2 FQGNSA. The trim removed 3 bases at V and 0 bases at J, leaving 3 bases unmatched. The CDR3 sequence is CASSFSGGMNTEAFF. CDR3 in DNA: TGTGCCAGCAGCTTTTCAGGGGGCATGAACACTGAAGCTTTCTTT. Full variable domain (missing parts from reference TRBV7-2 and TRBJ1-1): GAGVSQSPSNKVTEKGKDVELRCDPISGHTALYWYRQSLGQGLEFLIYFQGNSAPDKSGLPSDRFSAERTGGSVSTLTIQRTQQEDSAVYLCASSFSGGMNTEAFFGQGTRLTVV.

With regard to this clonotype: The junction shows a germline mismatch at one end, possibly a read error. The chain employs TRBV7-8 and TRBJ2-3; the match to TRBD2 covers 7 bases. CDR3 length: 13 residues. CDR1 SGHVS and CDR2 FQNEAQ come from the germline V gene. This CDR3 reads CASGEAGRDTKHF. CDR3 in DNA: TGTGCCAGCGGGGAAGCGGGAAGAGACACGAAGCATTTT.

Turning to this clonotype: Its ends do not fully match the called genes, so a read error is possible. The chain uses TRBV15 and TRBJ2-5, with D tentatively TRBD1 (6 bases). In germline, CDR1 is LNHNV, CDR2 YYDKDF (reference sequence). The length of the CDR3 is 15 residues. CDR3 bases: TGTGCCAGCAGCTTACTCCACGGGACACTTCTGACCCAGTACTTC. This sequence encodes CASSLLHGTLLTQYF.

The chain employs TRBV20-1 and TRBJ2-5; D is undetermined. The V gene lost 1 base and the J gene lost 2 bases, with 8 bases spanning the gap. CDR1 is DFQATT and CDR2 is SNEGSKA in the germline V gene (reference sequence). CDR3 size: 13 residues. The CDR3, as DNA: TGCAGTGCTAGAGGGGCTGAGCAAGAGACCCAGTACTTC. Protein sequence: CSARGAEQETQYF.

The rearrangement links TRBV7-9 to TRBJ2-3, with D hard to call. The CDR3 covers 14 residues. V shed 1 base and J shed 8 bases, with 13 bases lying between them. CDR1 and CDR2 (germline): SEHNR, FQNEAQ (reference sequence). As DNA, the CDR3 is TGTGCCAGCAGCTTAGTACCCGGGCCCGTTACGCAGTATTTT. Its protein product is CASSLVPGPVTQYF.

About this clonotype itself: It is unclear where the CDR3 begins or ends on the DNA, so no DNA is shown, and the CDR3 is as TCRdb lists it. This chain connects TRBV7-9 to TRBJ2-1. Germline loops: CDR1 SEHNR, CDR2 FQNEAQ (reference sequence). The CDR3 is 16 amino acids long, termini counted. CDR3 sequence reads: CASSVTGTEAFFGQFF.

Comment on this clonotype: The CDR3 end shows no conserved phenylalanine or tryptophan, and so a read error is likely. No DNA is shown, since the ends of the CDR3 on it are uncertain; the CDR3 is the one TCRdb lists. The chain links TRBV9 to TRBJ2-3; TRBD1, the D gene given by the table, was not confirmed from the DNA. The CDR3 is 12 amino acids long, termini counted. CDR1 and CDR2 (germline): SGDLS, YYNGEE. CDR3 protein: CASSLGDKAQYY.

The CDR3 nucleotides read TGTGCCAGCAGCCTCTACCGGGACAGTGGGGCATGGGAAAAACTGTTTTTT. It translates to CASSLYRDSGAWEKLFF. This chain links TRBV7-8 with TRBJ1-4; 7 bases map to TRBD1. The CDR3 has 17 residues. After removal of 5 bases from V and 8 bases from J, the junction contained 17 bases not matched to a gene. CDR1 and CDR2 from the germline V gene are SGHVS and FQNEAQ. The full variable domain, rest sourced from reference TRBV7-8 and TRBJ1-4, is GAGVSQSPRYKVAKRGQDVALRCDPISGHVSLFWYQQALGQGPEFLTYFQNEAQLDKSGLPSDRFFAERPEGSVSTLKIQRTQQEDSAVYLCASSLYRDSGAWEKLFFGSGTQLSVL.

The V gene is TRBV7-9, the J gene TRBJ2-1, with TRBD2 identical over 7 bases. Germline assignment: CDR1 SEHNR and CDR2 FQNEAQ (reference sequence). Trimming cost V 2 bases and J 10 bases; bases outside gene matches: 14. This CDR3 has 16 amino acids. The CDR3 sequence is CASSLKGPGGYDEQFF. CDR3 bases: TGTGCCAGCAGCTTAAAAGGCCCCGGGGGGTACGACGAGCAGTTCTTC.

This clonotype was counted ten times or more. This chain connects TRBV4-3 to TRBJ1-2, with D maybe TRBD1 (6 bases). The V end was cut by 4 bases, the J end by 4 bases, with 16 bases between. The germline CDR1 and CDR2 sequences are LGHNA and YSLEER. The CDR3 runs to 15 residues. The CDR3 loop is CASSPRGGAGYGYTF. The CDR3 DNA reads TGCGCCAGCAGCCCCCGGGGGGGGGCTGGCTATGGCTACACCTTC.

This chain links TRBV7-9 with TRBJ2-2; the D is unclear. There are 17 residues in the CDR3. V was pared by 5 bases and J by 8 bases, with 24 bases between. Germline CDR1 reads SEHNR; CDR2 reads FQNEAQ (reference sequence). CDR3 sequence: CASSHKGGTPNFGELFF. The CDR3 bases are TGTGCCAGCAGCCACAAAGGCGGTACGCCGAATTTTGGGGAGCTGTTTTTT.

Remarks on this clonotype: Its ends do not fully match the called genes, so a read error is possible. V usage is TRBV24-1 and J usage is TRBJ2-1; 7 bases map to TRBD2. CDR1 KGHDR and CDR2 SFDVKD come from the germline V gene. The CDR3 totals 15 residues. The CDR3 loop is CASSIASGVYDEQFF. For the CDR3, the DNA is TGTGCCAGCAGCATAGCTAGCGGAGTCTACGATGAGCAGTTCTTC.

This chain connects TRBV11-3 to TRBJ2-1; a possible D gene is TRBD1 (5 bases). The CDR3 length is 14 residues. Germline assignment: CDR1 SGHNT and CDR2 YENEEA. The ends were cut back, 0 bases at V and 8 bases at J, with 11 bases in the middle. The CDR3 is CASSLEVTVDEQFF. In DNA, the CDR3 is TGTGCCAGCAGCTTAGAAGTGACAGTTGATGAGCAGTTCTTC.

V usage is TRBV2 and J usage is TRBJ1-2; TRBD1 might be the D (6 bases). This CDR3 has 13 residues. Trimming removed 8 bases from V and 2 bases from J, with 12 bases in between. CDR1 is SNHLY, CDR2 FYNNEI, per germline. Here the CDR3 DNA reads TGTGCCAGCGGGGGCGGGGTCAACTATGGCTACACCTTC. Protein sequence: CASGGGVNYGYTF.

For this clonotype: Since the CDR3 does not end with the conserved phenylalanine or tryptophan, this likely comes from a read error. V and J are TRBV19 and TRBJ2-1; D might be TRBD1 (7 bases). Between the trimmed V and J ends, which lost 6 bases and 11 bases, there was a span of 26 bases. The CDR3 runs to 16 residues. Germline loops: CDR1 LNHDA, CDR2 SQIVND (reference sequence). CDR3: CASSQGGGDDQDQQFV. In DNA form, the CDR3 reads TGTGCCAGTAGCCAGGGGGGCGGAGACGATCAGGATCAGCAGTTCGTC.